This is a list of T cell receptor beta chains from one sample in a study of CD8+CD57+ T cells in acquired aplastic anemia. TCRdb re-derived calls from the reads in MiXCR, one entry per CDR3 protein. The sample shows roughly 290,000 distinct CDR3 sequences, under 65% of them seen only once. Sequencing used sorted CD4+, CD8+, or CD8+CD57+ T cells (not recorded which) from PBMCs. The source is a human donor with aplastic anemia. CDR3s include the opening cysteine and the closing phenylalanine or tryptophan. D genes are given only for firm matches. Expanded clones are given a class, and other clones once, few, many or no size at all.

TRBV5-1,NA,NA,TRBJ2-7,CASSLQGPEGQYF,TGCGCCAGCAGCTTGCAGGGACCGGAGGGGCAGTACTTC
TRBV2,once,TRBD2,TRBJ2-7,CASSEVSGLGDEQYF,TGTGCCAGCAGTGAAGTTTCAGGACTAGGGGACGAGCAGTACTTC
TRBV24-1,NA,TRBD2,TRBJ2-1,CATSDLGLAGDNEQFF,TGTGCCACCAGTGATTTGGGGCTAGCGGGGGACAATGAGCAGTTCTTC
TRBV7-9,NA,NA,TRBJ1-1,CASSNRHGANTEAFF,TGTGCCAGCAGTAACAGGCACGGTGCGAACACTGAAGCTTTCTTT
TRBV5-1,NA,TRBD1,TRBJ1-5,CASSTPGQADRPQHF,TGCGCCAGCAGCACCCCGGGACAGGCAGATCGGCCCCAGCATTTT
TRBV5-1,NA,TRBD2,TRBJ2-2,CASSLTGTSGTGELFF,TGCGCCAGCAGCTTAACCGGGACTAGCGGCACCGGGGAGCTGTTTTTT
TRBV5-6,many,TRBD2,TRBJ2-7,CASSSRTSGRAYEQYF,TGTGCCAGCAGCTCCCGGACTAGCGGGAGGGCCTACGAGCAGTACTTC
TRBV6-4,few,NA,TRBJ2-2,CASSDNSHTGELFF,TGTGCCAGCAGTGATAACAGTCACACCGGGGAGCTGTTTTTT
TRBV7-9,NA,TRBD1,TRBJ1-1,CASSLTGQGLSHYYF,TGTGCCAGCAGCTTAACGGGACAGGGCCTGTCCCATTATTACTTT
TRBV5-1,NA,NA,TRBJ1-1,CASSLGAELLLGTEAFF,TGCGCCAGCAGCTTAGGGGCGGAATTGTTGTTGGGCACTGAAGCTTTCTTT
TRBV20-1,NA,NA,TRBJ2-5,CSAKRPGQETQYF,TGCAGTGCGAAAAGACCGGGGCAAGAGACCCAGTACTTC
TRBV2,once,NA,TRBJ1-2,CASSDLSAGTGYTF,TGTGCCAGCAGTGATCTGTCGGCAGGGACTGGCTACACCTTC
TRBV20-1,NA,TRBD1,TRBJ2-5,CSAEPGQGQETQYF,TGCAGTGCCGAACCGGGACAGGGACAAGAGACCCAGTACTTC
TRBV7-9,once,TRBD1,TRBJ2-7,CASSQGGTGGGYEQYF,TGCGCCAGCAGCCAAGGGGGCACAGGGGGAGGCTACGAGCAGTACTTC
TRBV6-5,NA,NA,TRBJ1-1,CATSSTLSNTEAFF,TGTGCAACCAGCTCGACCCTTTCGAACACTGAAGCTTTCTTT
TRBV11-2,many,NA,TRBJ2-2,CASSLGAGTPRSGELFF,TGTGCCAGCAGCTTAGGGGCAGGGACCCCTCGGTCCGGGGAGCTGTTTTTT